One and the same sample provided the 23 T cell receptor beta chains below, sequenced in a study of T cell repertoires in cytomegalovirus infection. Using its own MiXCR run on the reads, TCRdb lists one record per CDR3 protein. The sample carries more than 500,000 distinct CDR3 sequences, about 15% recorded once. Sequencing used CD8+ T cells from PBMCs. The receptor source for this set is a human donor in good health (CMV status not recorded). Some clones in this sample may be carry-over from other donors' samples.

For this clonotype: In this CDR3 the conserved last residue, phenylalanine or tryptophan, is missing, so a read error is likely. The limits of the CDR3 on the DNA are not certain, so only TCRdb's listed CDR3 is given. The chain carries TRBV7-3 and TRBJ2-1; the D call in the table, TRBD1, was not verified against the DNA. The length of the CDR3 is 15 amino acids, counting both ends. Germline V lookup: CDR1 SGHTA, CDR2 FQGTGA. The CDR3 protein is CASSLYSGGFDEQLL.

The chain recombines TRBV19 with TRBJ2-7; 7 bases are a match to TRBD1. CDR1 is LNHDA and CDR2 is SQIVND in the germline V gene (reference sequence). The CDR3 has 14 residues. The ends lost 10 bases at V and 0 bases at J; junction bases unmatched: 9. CDR3 sequence: CATGPTGPSYEQYF. In DNA, the CDR3 is TGTGCCACTGGGCCGACAGGGCCCTCCTACGAGCAGTACTTC.

This clonotype showed up just a few times. The chain employs TRBV28 and TRBJ1-5; unclear D gene. Deletions cut 10 bases from V and 3 bases from J, with 13 bases between. Germline CDR1 and CDR2: MDHEN and SYDVKM. This CDR3 comprises 13 residues. The CDR3 sequence is CAIDLDTNQPQHF. DNA of the CDR3: TGTGCCATTGACCTCGACACCAATCAGCCCCAGCATTTT.

The rearrangement links TRBV28 to TRBJ2-1; 7 bases match TRBD2. There are 16 residues in the CDR3. The germline V gene has CDR1 MDHEN and CDR2 SYDVKM. V lost 6 bases, J lost 8 bases, and 16 bases stayed unmatched. The CDR3 DNA reads TGTGCCAGCAGCCGACTTAGCGGGTCTGGGACGGATGAGCAGTTCTTC. It is translated as CASSRLSGSGTDEQFF.

This clonotype was detected a few times. DNA for the CDR3: TGTGCCAGTAGGGACAGGGGGAGTTCACCCCTCCACTTT. This translates into CASRDRGSSPLHF. V is TRBV19 and J is TRBJ1-6, with 10 positions matching TRBD1. Germline V lookup: CDR1 LNHDA, CDR2 SQIVND (reference sequence). After removal of 6 bases from V and 9 bases from J, the junction contained 2 bases not matched to a gene. The CDR3 runs to 13 residues.

This clonotype was seen ten or more times. CDR3 coding DNA: TGTGCCAGCAGTTACTCAGGCAACGTGGGGTACAATGAGCAGTTCTTC. Protein sequence: CASSYSGNVGYNEQFF. V gene TRBV6-5 combines with J gene TRBJ2-1; D call uncertain. CDR3 length: 16 amino acids. Germline V gene data show CDR1 as MNHEY and CDR2 as SVGAGI. V gave up 0 bases and J gave up 4 bases, with 13 bases separating them.

V and J are TRBV24-1 and TRBJ1-3, with no clear D. V was pared by 3 bases and J by 0 bases, with 11 bases between. The CDR3 runs to 16 residues. Looked up from germline, CDR1 is KGHDR and CDR2 is SFDVKD. In DNA, the CDR3 is TGTGCCACCAGTGATGCCACTGAGAGCTCTGGAAACACCATATATTTT. It encodes CATSDATESSGNTIYF.

Only a few counts were recorded for this clonotype. The chain joins TRBV27 to TRBJ2-3, with unresolved D. Germline CDR1 MNHEY, CDR2 SMNVEV (reference sequence). The V end was cut by 6 bases, the J end by 4 bases, with 11 bases between. The length of the CDR3 is 13 residues. This CDR3 is CASSQKAPDTQYF. In DNA, the CDR3 is TGTGCCAGCAGCCAAAAGGCGCCAGATACGCAGTATTTT.

The chain recombines TRBV6-5 with TRBJ2-7, with TRBD1 matching 7 bases. V lost 7 bases to trimming and J lost 3 bases; unmatched junction nucleotides: 3. The CDR3 totals 12 residues. Germline V gene data show CDR1 as MNHEY and CDR2 as SVGAGI. CDR3 loop: CASNNRGYEQYF. The CDR3 DNA reads TGTGCCAGCAATAACAGGGGCTACGAGCAGTACTTC.

This clonotype was counted between two and nine times. This rearrangement joins TRBV20-1 to TRBJ1-3; D not resolved. The CDR3 runs 11 residues. Trimming shortened V by 5 bases and J by 6 bases, and 8 bases separated the two germline ends. Germline V gene lookup returns CDR1 DFQATT and CDR2 SNEGSKA (reference sequence). CDR3 amino acids: CSASFLNTIYF. CDR3 bases: TGCAGTGCTTCCTTTCTAAACACCATATATTTT.

In this sample, this clonotype turned up a few times. The J gene is TRBJ2-7, the V gene TRBV19, with D perhaps matching TRBD1 or TRBD2 (5 bases each). Germline CDR1 is LNHDA and CDR2 is SQIVND (reference sequence). Deletions cut 9 bases from V and 3 bases from J, with 18 bases between. This CDR3 comprises 14 residues. Here the CDR3 reads CASSEPGPYYEQYF. As DNA, the CDR3 is TGTGCCAGCTCTGAACCGGGACCATACTACGAGCAGTACTTC. The variable domain in full, completed from reference TRBV19 and TRBJ2-7, reads DGGITQSPKYLFRKEGQNVTLSCEQNLNHDAMYWYRQDPGQGLRLIYYSQIVNDFQKGDIAEGYSVSREKKESFPLTVTSAQKNPTAFYLCASSEPGPYYEQYFGPGTRLTVT.

This clonotype was seen ten or more times. The chain's CDR3 is CASSFNRDRYIHEQFF. The CDR3 DNA follows: TGTGCCAGCAGCTTTAACCGGGACAGGTATATCCATGAGCAGTTCTTC. V is TRBV3-1 and J is TRBJ2-1, with 8 bases lining up with TRBD1. The germline gives CDR1 LGHDT, CDR2 YNNKEL (reference sequence). This CDR3 has 16 amino acids. V lost 5 bases to trimming and J lost 8 bases; unmatched junction nucleotides: 14.

This clonotype has more than one count but fewer than ten. This chain joins TRBV5-1 and TRBJ2-7, with a tentative D call TRBD2 (6 bases). Trimming removed 2 bases at V and 4 bases at J, with 13 bases between. CDR1 is SGHRS, CDR2 YFSETQ, per germline. CDR3 length equals 14 residues. As DNA, the CDR3 is TGCGCCAGCAGCTTACCGACTAGGAGGTACGAGCAGTACTTC. Encoded protein: CASSLPTRRYEQYF.

This clonotype has more than one count but fewer than ten. The chain joins TRBV5-6 to TRBJ2-3, with D perhaps matching TRBD1 or TRBD2 (5 bases each). The CDR3 covers 14 residues. V dropped 0 bases and J dropped 11 bases, with 16 bases sitting between them. Germline V CDR1 and CDR2: SGHDT, YYEEEE. CDR3 protein: CASSLGGAGLRQYF. The CDR3 coding sequence is TGTGCCAGCAGCTTGGGAGGGGCGGGCCTCAGGCAGTATTTT.

This clonotype was seen repeatedly, ten times or more. The CDR3 region is CASSPKDRYYGYTF. The DNA of the CDR3 is TGTGCCAGCAGCCCGAAGGACAGGTACTATGGCTACACCTTC. The chain has TRBV7-9 and TRBJ1-2, with TRBD1 identical over 7 bases. With 5 bases clipped from V and 3 bases from J, the junction kept 6 bases outside the gene matches. The CDR3 consists of 14 residues. From germline, CDR1 is SEHNR and CDR2 FQNEAQ (reference sequence).

J is TRBJ2-2 and V is TRBV5-8, with TRBD1 as a possible D gene (6 bases). The CDR3 is 16 residues long. Germline V gene sequence: CDR1 SGHTS, CDR2 YDEGEE. Trimming shortened V by 4 bases and J by 0 bases, and 13 bases separated the two germline ends. CDR3: CASSPGTTSNTGELFF. The DNA of the CDR3 is TGTGCCAGCAGCCCCGGGACAACTTCGAACACCGGGGAGCTGTTTTTT.

This clonotype was picked up many times. This sequence joins TRBV7-8 and TRBJ2-7; D is unresolved. Germline-derived CDR1 and CDR2 are SGHVS and FQNEAQ. The CDR3 loop spans 15 amino acids. Trimming cost V 6 bases and J 1 base, with 16 bases left between them. CDR3 nucleotides: TGTGCCAGCAGTCCAAACGGCGGATTGTCCTACGAGCAGTACTTC. Protein product: CASSPNGGLSYEQYF. Using reference TRBV7-8 and TRBJ2-7 for the parts outside the CDR3, the full variable domain is GAGVSQSPRYKVAKRGQDVALRCDPISGHVSLFWYQQALGQGPEFLTYFQNEAQLDKSGLPSDRFFAERPEGSVSTLKIQRTQQEDSAVYLCASSPNGGLSYEQYFGPGTRLTVT.

The chain links TRBV27 to TRBJ2-7; 11 nucleotides match TRBD1. V lost 10 bases, J lost 2 bases, and 13 bases stayed unmatched. In germline, CDR1 is MNHEY, CDR2 SMNVEV (reference sequence). This CDR3 comprises 16 residues. CDR3 DNA sequence: TGTGCCACAGGGAGGGTTCGGACAGGGGGCACCTACGAGCAGTACTTC. It is translated as CATGRVRTGGTYEQYF.

This clonotype has only a few counts. This chain uses TRBV27 with TRBJ1-1; 8 positions agree with TRBD1. Germline assignment: CDR1 MNHEY and CDR2 SMNVEV (reference sequence). This CDR3 has 16 amino acids. Trimming took 0 bases from V and 4 from J; bases not matched to a gene: 7. The CDR3 spells CASSLSWTGRTTEAFF. The CDR3 region has the DNA TGTGCCAGCAGTTTATCGTGGACAGGGCGAACCACTGAAGCTTTCTTT.

Many counts were recorded for this clonotype. The genes are TRBV6-6 and TRBJ2-1, with TRBD2 matching 14 bases. This CDR3 is 16 amino acids long. Germline assignment: CDR1 MNHNY and CDR2 SVGAGI (reference sequence). V shed 2 bases and J 5 bases; nucleotides not matched to a gene: 2. The CDR3 spells CASSYQGLAGDNEQFF. CDR3 DNA: TGTGCCAGCAGTTACCAGGGACTAGCGGGAGACAATGAGCAGTTCTTC.

The chain uses TRBV4-1 and TRBJ2-5; D unclear. V dropped 3 bases and J dropped 5 bases, with 13 bases sitting between them. CDR3 length: 14 residues. Germline V gene lookup returns CDR1 MGHRA and CDR2 YSYEKL. The CDR3 is CASSHRDKWETQYF. For the CDR3, the DNA is TGCGCCAGCAGCCACCGAGATAAATGGGAGACCCAGTACTTC.

The rearrangement links TRBV19 to TRBJ2-3, with 10 bases aligning to TRBD1. Germline trimming cut 5 bases from V and 4 bases from J; bases unmatched to any gene: 9. The germline gives CDR1 LNHDA, CDR2 SQIVND (reference sequence). The CDR3 is made up of 16 amino acids. The CDR3 is CASSYDRGRPADTQYF. The DNA of the CDR3 is TGTGCCAGTAGTTATGACAGGGGGCGCCCCGCAGATACGCAGTATTTT.

The gene calls are TRBV7-3 and TRBJ2-1, with D perhaps TRBD2 (6 bases). Germline V CDR1 and CDR2: SGHTA, FQGTGA. Between the trimmed V and J ends, which lost 4 bases and 4 bases, there was a span of 14 bases. The CDR3 loop spans 15 amino acids. CDR3 amino acids: CASSYSGNVYNEQFF. The CDR3 region has the DNA TGTGCCAGCAGCTATAGCGGCAACGTATACAATGAGCAGTTCTTC.